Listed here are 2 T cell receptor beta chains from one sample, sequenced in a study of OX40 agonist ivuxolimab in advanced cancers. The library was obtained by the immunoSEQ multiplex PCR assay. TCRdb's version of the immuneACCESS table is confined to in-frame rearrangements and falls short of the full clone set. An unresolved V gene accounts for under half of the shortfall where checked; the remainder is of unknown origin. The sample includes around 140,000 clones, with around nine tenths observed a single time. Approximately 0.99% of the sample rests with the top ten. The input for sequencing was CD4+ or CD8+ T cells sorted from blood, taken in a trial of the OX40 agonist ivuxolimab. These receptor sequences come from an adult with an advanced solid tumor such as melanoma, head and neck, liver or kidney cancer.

CDR3 nucleotides: TGTGCCAGCAGCCAGAGGGGACAGGGGCGAGACGAGCAGTACTTC. This codes for CASSQRGQGRDEQYF. This chain uses TRBV13 with TRBJ2-7; TRBD1 matches 10 bases. Unmatched junction bases numbered 9, after V lost 5 bases and J lost 5 bases. Germline V gene lookup returns CDR1 PRHDT and CDR2 FYEKMQ (reference sequence). The CDR3 covers 15 residues.

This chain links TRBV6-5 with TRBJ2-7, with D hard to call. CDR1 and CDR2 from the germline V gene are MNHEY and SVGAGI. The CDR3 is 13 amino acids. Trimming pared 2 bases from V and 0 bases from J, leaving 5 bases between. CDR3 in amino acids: CASSYPSSYEQYF. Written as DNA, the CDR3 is TGTGCCAGCAGTTACCCCAGCTCCTACGAGCAGTACTTC.